A selection of T cell receptor beta chains follows, all from one sample in a study of shared clonotypes between healthy human individuals. Here immunoSEQ multiplex PCR was the method, and the copy in TCRdb shows in-frame clones only, minus some. The repertoire consists of over 2 million clones, with 95% occurring once and the leading ten covering 0.1% to 0.15%. Sequences were obtained from naive CD4+ T cells sorted from blood. All receptors derive from a man aged 18 to 30 in good health. The CDR3 runs from the conserved cysteine through the conserved F or W. The order of the fields is J gene, V gene, D gene, clone size, CDR3 DNA, CDR3 protein. A D gene is named only where the DNA matches it firmly. Clone sizes are given selectively: once, few, many, or a class where the clone is expanded.

J gene: TRBJ1-2; V gene: TRBV5-4; D gene: .; clone size: .; CDR3 DNA: TGTGCCAGCAGCTCTAACTATGGCTACACCTTC; CDR3 protein: CASSSNYGYTF
J gene: TRBJ1-6; V gene: TRBV7-2; D gene: .; clone size: .; CDR3 DNA: TGTGCCAGCAGCTTAGGGGCCACTTATTCACCCCTCCACTTT; CDR3 protein: CASSLGATYSPLHF
J gene: TRBJ1-4; V gene: TRBV28; D gene: TRBD1; clone size: once; CDR3 DNA: TGTGCCAGCTCCCCGACAGGGGGTTATGAAAAACTGTTTTTT; CDR3 protein: CASSPTGGYEKLFF
J gene: TRBJ1-4; V gene: TRBV6-5; D gene: .; clone size: .; CDR3 DNA: TGTGCCAGCAGTTACGGACGGGACGGGCGGGGGAAACTGTTTTTT; CDR3 protein: CASSYGRDGRGKLFF
J gene: TRBJ1-6; V gene: TRBV5-6; D gene: .; clone size: .; CDR3 DNA: TGTGCCAGCAGCTTGGACCCGGATAGAAATTCACCCCTCCACTTT; CDR3 protein: CASSLDPDRNSPLHF
J gene: TRBJ1-6; V gene: TRBV6-1; D gene: .; clone size: .; CDR3 DNA: TGTGCCAGCAGTGCGGACACCGTTAATTCACCCCTCCACTTT; CDR3 protein: CASSADTVNSPLHF
J gene: TRBJ1-1; V gene: TRBV28; D gene: TRBD1; clone size: few; CDR3 DNA: TGTGCCAGCAGTTCAGCCGGGACAGGGATCACTGAAGCTTTCTTT; CDR3 protein: CASSSAGTGITEAFF
J gene: TRBJ2-7; V gene: TRBV25-1; D gene: .; clone size: .; CDR3 DNA: TGTGCCAGCAAAGCAGAAGCCTACGAGCAGTACTTC; CDR3 protein: CASKAEAYEQYF
J gene: TRBJ1-5; V gene: TRBV6-1; D gene: .; clone size: few; CDR3 DNA: TGTGCCAGCAGTGGAGGGGGGAATCAGCCCCAGCATTTT; CDR3 protein: CASSGGGNQPQHF
J gene: TRBJ1-6; V gene: TRBV2; D gene: .; clone size: .; CDR3 DNA: TGTGCCAGCAGTGACAGCGGAACCTATAATTCACCCCTCCACTTT; CDR3 protein: CASSDSGTYNSPLHF
J gene: TRBJ2-1; V gene: TRBV12-2; D gene: .; clone size: .; CDR3 DNA: TGTGCAAGTCGCCTGCCGGGGGGCCCCGTCTACAATGAGCAGTTCTTC; CDR3 protein: CASRLPGGPVYNEQFF
J gene: TRBJ2-5; V gene: TRBV6-1; D gene: TRBD2; clone size: .; CDR3 DNA: TGTGCCAGCAGTGAAAGGAGCGGGGGCCAATTTCGGGAGACCCAGTACTTC; CDR3 protein: CASSERSGGQFRETQYF
J gene: TRBJ2-7; V gene: TRBV27; D gene: .; clone size: .; CDR3 DNA: TGTGCCAGCAGCAAAGCAGGGTACTCCTACGAGCAGTACTTC; CDR3 protein: CASSKAGYSYEQYF
J gene: TRBJ1-5; V gene: TRBV9; D gene: .; clone size: .; CDR3 DNA: TGTGCCAGCAGCGCGACACCGGACAGAAATCAGCCCCAGCATTTT; CDR3 protein: CASSATPDRNQPQHF
J gene: TRBJ1-2; V gene: TRBV6-5; D gene: .; clone size: .; CDR3 DNA: TGTGCCAGCAGTTACTCAGGTCCCAGATTTGGTGGCTACACCTTC; CDR3 protein: CASSYSGPRFGGYTF
J gene: TRBJ1-1; V gene: TRBV2; D gene: .; clone size: .; CDR3 DNA: TGTGCCAGCAGTTTCGACAGGAACACTGAAGCTTTCTTT; CDR3 protein: CASSFDRNTEAFF
J gene: TRBJ2-1; V gene: TRBV11-1; D gene: .; clone size: .; CDR3 DNA: TGTGCCAGCAGCTCCGGCCTAAACCTCTACAATGAGCAGTTCTTC; CDR3 protein: CASSSGLNLYNEQFF
J gene: TRBJ2-5; V gene: TRBV11-2; D gene: .; clone size: .; CDR3 DNA: TGTGCCAGCAGCTCATTGGGGGGGCCTAACCAAGAGACCCAGTACTTC; CDR3 protein: CASSSLGGPNQETQYF
J gene: TRBJ2-1; V gene: TRBV5-4; D gene: .; clone size: .; CDR3 DNA: TGTGCCAGCAGACCGGACTTAGCCCCCCATGAGCAGTTCTTC; CDR3 protein: CASRPDLAPHEQFF
J gene: TRBJ2-2; V gene: TRBV4-1; D gene: TRBD2; clone size: .; CDR3 DNA: TGCGCCAGCAGCCAAGTCTCAGGTAGCGGGGGGCTTAACACCGGGGAGCTGTTTTTT; CDR3 protein: CASSQVSGSGGLNTGELFF
J gene: TRBJ2-1; V gene: TRBV5-4; D gene: TRBD2; clone size: .; CDR3 DNA: TGTGCCAGCAGCTGGGGACTAGCGGAATACAATGAGCAGTTCTTC; CDR3 protein: CASSWGLAEYNEQFF
J gene: TRBJ1-6; V gene: TRBV9; D gene: TRBD1; clone size: once; CDR3 DNA: TGTGCCAGCAGCGAGAGGGGACAGGGGGCTTCACCCCTCCACTTT; CDR3 protein: CASSERGQGASPLHF
J gene: TRBJ2-3; V gene: TRBV4-1; D gene: .; clone size: .; CDR3 DNA: TGCGCCAGCAGCCAAGATCATACTTCTTACGATACGCAGTATTTT; CDR3 protein: CASSQDHTSYDTQYF
J gene: TRBJ2-1; V gene: TRBV9; D gene: .; clone size: .; CDR3 DNA: TGTGCCAGCAGCCCACGACTGGGGGCCTACAATGAGCAGTTCTTC; CDR3 protein: CASSPRLGAYNEQFF
J gene: TRBJ2-7; V gene: TRBV5-1; D gene: TRBD1; clone size: .; CDR3 DNA: TGCGCCAGCAGTGCCCGGACAGGGGGCCACGAGCAGTACTTC; CDR3 protein: CASSARTGGHEQYF
J gene: TRBJ1-2; V gene: TRBV10-3; D gene: .; clone size: .; CDR3 DNA: TGTGCCATCAGTGAGGTCGAGGGGAACTATGGCTACACCTTC; CDR3 protein: CAISEVEGNYGYTF
J gene: TRBJ2-5; V gene: TRBV2; D gene: .; clone size: .; CDR3 DNA: TGTGCCAGCAGTGAATCGGAGACCCAGTACTTC; CDR3 protein: CASSESETQYF
J gene: TRBJ2-3; V gene: TRBV5-1; D gene: .; clone size: .; CDR3 DNA: TGCGCCAGCAGCCCCCACGGGGTAGCCCATACGGGGGCAGATACGCAGTATTTT; CDR3 protein: CASSPHGVAHTGADTQYF
J gene: TRBJ2-1; V gene: TRBV5-1; D gene: .; clone size: .; CDR3 DNA: TGCGCCAGCAGCTTGGCGCAGGGTTACAATGAGCAGTTCTTC; CDR3 protein: CASSLAQGYNEQFF
J gene: TRBJ2-7; V gene: TRBV11-2; D gene: .; clone size: .; CDR3 DNA: TGTGCCAGCAGCACTAGGACTACCTCCTACGAGCAGTACTTC; CDR3 protein: CASSTRTTSYEQYF
J gene: TRBJ2-7; V gene: TRBV2; D gene: .; clone size: .; CDR3 DNA: TGTGCCAGGGGACGGAATACCTACGAGCAGTACTTC; CDR3 protein: CARGRNTYEQYF
J gene: TRBJ2-7; V gene: TRBV9; D gene: .; clone size: .; CDR3 DNA: TGTGCCAGCAGCGTACAGGGTGTCGGCTACGAGCAGTACTTC; CDR3 protein: CASSVQGVGYEQYF
J gene: TRBJ2-2; V gene: TRBV5-4; D gene: .; clone size: .; CDR3 DNA: TGTGCCAGCAGAAAAACGGAAACCGGGGAGCTGTTTTTT; CDR3 protein: CASRKTETGELFF
J gene: TRBJ1-5; V gene: TRBV5-5; D gene: .; clone size: .; CDR3 DNA: TGTGCCAGCAGCCTGGAGCCTCCTAGAGGGGCGAGCAATCAGCCCCAGCATTTT; CDR3 protein: CASSLEPPRGASNQPQHF
J gene: TRBJ1-2; V gene: TRBV28; D gene: .; clone size: .; CDR3 DNA: TGTGCCAGCAGCCTGCGCCGTGGTTCTGGGTTTGTCGGAGACGGCTACACCTTC; CDR3 protein: CASSLRRGSGFVGDGYTF
J gene: TRBJ2-4; V gene: TRBV5-1; D gene: TRBD1; clone size: .; CDR3 DNA: TGCGCCAGCAGCGTAGGGGGACAGCAAAACATTCAGTACTTC; CDR3 protein: CASSVGGQQNIQYF
J gene: TRBJ1-5; V gene: TRBV6-1; D gene: TRBD1; clone size: .; CDR3 DNA: TGTGCCAGCCAACCGGACAGGGGGATCAATCAGCCCCAGCATTTT; CDR3 protein: CASQPDRGINQPQHF
J gene: TRBJ1-2; V gene: TRBV6-6; D gene: .; clone size: .; CDR3 DNA: TGTGCCAGCAGTTACGGCGGTCAGACTAACTATGGCTACACCTTC; CDR3 protein: CASSYGGQTNYGYTF
J gene: TRBJ2-7; V gene: TRBV12-2; D gene: .; clone size: .; CDR3 DNA: TGTGCAAGTCGCTTAGGTGCGGACGGCTACGAGCAGTACTTC; CDR3 protein: CASRLGADGYEQYF
J gene: TRBJ2-1; V gene: TRBV7-2; D gene: .; clone size: .; CDR3 DNA: TGTGCCAGCAGCGGAAAAGGGGGGATTAGCTCCTACAATGAGCAGTTCTTC; CDR3 protein: CASSGKGGISSYNEQFF
J gene: TRBJ2-3; V gene: TRBV9; D gene: .; clone size: .; CDR3 DNA: TGTGCCAGCAGCGTAGCCACAGGCCCAACAGATACGCAGTATTTT; CDR3 protein: CASSVATGPTDTQYF
J gene: TRBJ2-3; V gene: TRBV11-2; D gene: TRBD1; clone size: .; CDR3 DNA: TGTGCCAGCAGCCGGGACAGGGGAGGGACGCAGTATTTT; CDR3 protein: CASSRDRGGTQYF